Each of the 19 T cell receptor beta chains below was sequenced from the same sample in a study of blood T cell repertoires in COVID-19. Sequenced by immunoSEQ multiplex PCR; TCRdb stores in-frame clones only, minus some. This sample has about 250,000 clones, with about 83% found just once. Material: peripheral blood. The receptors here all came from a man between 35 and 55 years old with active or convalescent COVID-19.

CDR3 DNA sequence: TGCAGCGCTAGGACTGCAACTAATGAAAAACTGTTTTTT. Its translation is CSARTATNEKLFF. V usage is TRBV29-1 and J usage is TRBJ1-4; no reliable D call. The V gene's germline CDR1 is SQVTM and CDR2 ANQGSEA. The CDR3 loop spans 13 amino acids. Trimming removed 7 bases from V and 0 bases from J, with 9 bases in between.

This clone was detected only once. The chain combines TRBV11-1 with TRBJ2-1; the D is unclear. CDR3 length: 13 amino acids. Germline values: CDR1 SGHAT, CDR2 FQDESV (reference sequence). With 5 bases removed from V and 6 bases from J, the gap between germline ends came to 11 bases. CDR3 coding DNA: TGTGCCAGCAGCCCCGACTCCCGCAATGAGCAGTTCTTC. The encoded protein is CASSPDSRNEQFF. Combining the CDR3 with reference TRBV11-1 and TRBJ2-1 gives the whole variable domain EAEVAQSPRYKITEKSQAVAFWCDPISGHATLYWYRQILGQGPELLVQFQDESVVDDSQLPKDRFSAERLKGVDSTLKIQPAELGDSAMYLCASSPDSRNEQFFGPGTRLTVL.

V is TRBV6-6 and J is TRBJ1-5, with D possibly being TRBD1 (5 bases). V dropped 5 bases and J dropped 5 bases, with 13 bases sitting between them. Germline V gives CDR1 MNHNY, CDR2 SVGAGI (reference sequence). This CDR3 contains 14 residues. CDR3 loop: CASSGGTWDQPQHF. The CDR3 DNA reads TGTGCCAGCAGTGGGGGGACCTGGGATCAGCCCCAGCATTTT.

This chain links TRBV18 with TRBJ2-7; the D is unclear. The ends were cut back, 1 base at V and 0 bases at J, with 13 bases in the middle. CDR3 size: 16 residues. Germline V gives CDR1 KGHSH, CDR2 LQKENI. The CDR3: CASSPRAPGSSYEQYF. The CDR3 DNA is TGTGCCAGCTCACCACGGGCTCCCGGTAGCTCCTACGAGCAGTACTTC.

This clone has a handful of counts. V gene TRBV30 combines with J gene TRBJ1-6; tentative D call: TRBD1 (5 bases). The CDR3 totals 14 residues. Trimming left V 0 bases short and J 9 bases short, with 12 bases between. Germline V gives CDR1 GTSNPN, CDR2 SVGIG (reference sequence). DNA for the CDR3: TGTGCCTGGAGTGTACAAGGGGATGGTTCACCCCTCCACTTT. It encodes CAWSVQGDGSPLHF.

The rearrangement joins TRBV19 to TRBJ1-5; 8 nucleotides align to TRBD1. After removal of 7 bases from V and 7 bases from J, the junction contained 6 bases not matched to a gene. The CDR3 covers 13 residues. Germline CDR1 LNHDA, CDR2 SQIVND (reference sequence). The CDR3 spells CASTTGGQQPQHF. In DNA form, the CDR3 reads TGTGCCAGTACTACAGGGGGACAGCAGCCCCAGCATTTT.

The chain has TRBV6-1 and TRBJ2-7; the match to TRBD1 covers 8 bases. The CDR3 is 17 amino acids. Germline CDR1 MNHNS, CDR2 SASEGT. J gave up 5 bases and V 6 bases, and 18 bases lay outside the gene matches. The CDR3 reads CASRELPGGPWIDEQYF. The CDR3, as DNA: TGTGCCAGCAGAGAACTACCAGGGGGCCCCTGGATCGACGAGCAGTACTTC.

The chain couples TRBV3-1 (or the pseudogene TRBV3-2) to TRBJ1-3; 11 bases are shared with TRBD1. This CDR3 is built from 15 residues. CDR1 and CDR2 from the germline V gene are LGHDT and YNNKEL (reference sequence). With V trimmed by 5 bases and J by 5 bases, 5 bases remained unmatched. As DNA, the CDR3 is TGTGCCAGCAGCGGGGGACAGGGGGTACGAAACACCATATATTTT. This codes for CASSGGQGVRNTIYF.

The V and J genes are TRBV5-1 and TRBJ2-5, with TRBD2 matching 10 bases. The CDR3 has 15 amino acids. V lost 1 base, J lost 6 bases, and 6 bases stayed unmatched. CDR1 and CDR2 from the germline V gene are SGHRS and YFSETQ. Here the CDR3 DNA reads TGCGCCAGCAGCTTGACTAGCGGGAATGAGCAGACCCAGTACTTC. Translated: CASSLTSGNEQTQYF.

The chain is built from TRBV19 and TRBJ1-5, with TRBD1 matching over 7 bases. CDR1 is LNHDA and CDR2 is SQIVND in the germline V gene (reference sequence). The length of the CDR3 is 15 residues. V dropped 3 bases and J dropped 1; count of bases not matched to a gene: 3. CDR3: CASSMGRGSNQPQHF. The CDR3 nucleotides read TGTGCCAGTAGTATGGGCAGGGGGAGCAATCAGCCCCAGCATTTT.

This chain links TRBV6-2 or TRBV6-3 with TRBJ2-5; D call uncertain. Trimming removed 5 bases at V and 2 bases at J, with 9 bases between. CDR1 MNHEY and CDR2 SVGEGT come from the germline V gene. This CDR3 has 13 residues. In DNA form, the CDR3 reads TGTGCCAGCAGTGGAGAGAATCAAGAGACCCAGTACTTC. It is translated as CASSGENQETQYF.

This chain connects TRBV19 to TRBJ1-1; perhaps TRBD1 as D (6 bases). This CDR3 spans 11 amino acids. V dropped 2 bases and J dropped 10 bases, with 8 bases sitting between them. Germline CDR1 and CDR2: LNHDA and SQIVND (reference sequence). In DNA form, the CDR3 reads TGTGCCAGTAGTATACTAGGGGGAGCTTTCTTT. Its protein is CASSILGGAFF.

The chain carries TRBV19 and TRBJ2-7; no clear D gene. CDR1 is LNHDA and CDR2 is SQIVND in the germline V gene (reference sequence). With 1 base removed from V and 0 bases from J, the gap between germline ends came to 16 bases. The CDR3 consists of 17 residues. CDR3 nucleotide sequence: TGTGCCAGTAGTATAGGAGGCCCCAGCCACCTCTCCTACGAGCAGTACTTC. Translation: CASSIGGPSHLSYEQYF. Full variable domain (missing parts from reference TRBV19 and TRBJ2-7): DGGITQSPKYLFRKEGQNVTLSCEQNLNHDAMYWYRQDPGQGLRLIYYSQIVNDFQKGDIAEGYSVSREKKESFPLTVTSAQKNPTAFYLCASSIGGPSHLSYEQYFGPGTRLTVT.

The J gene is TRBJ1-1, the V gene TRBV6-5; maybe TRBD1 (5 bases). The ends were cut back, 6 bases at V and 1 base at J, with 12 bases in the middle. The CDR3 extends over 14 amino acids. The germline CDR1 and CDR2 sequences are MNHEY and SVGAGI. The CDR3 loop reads CASRIQEGNTEAFF. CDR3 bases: TGTGCCAGCAGGATACAGGAAGGGAACACTGAAGCTTTCTTT.

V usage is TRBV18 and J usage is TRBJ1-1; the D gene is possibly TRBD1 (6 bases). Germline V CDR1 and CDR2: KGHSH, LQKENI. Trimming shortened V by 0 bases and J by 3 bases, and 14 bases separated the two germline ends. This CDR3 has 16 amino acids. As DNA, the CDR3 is TGTGCCAGCTCACCACCGGCGGGGGCAGTGGACACTGAAGCTTTCTTT. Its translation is CASSPPAGAVDTEAFF.

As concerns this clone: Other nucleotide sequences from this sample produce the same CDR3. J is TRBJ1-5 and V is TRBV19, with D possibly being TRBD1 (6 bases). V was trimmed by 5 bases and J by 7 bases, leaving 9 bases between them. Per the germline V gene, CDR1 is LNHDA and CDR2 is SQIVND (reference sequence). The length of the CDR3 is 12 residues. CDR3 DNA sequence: TGTGCCAGTAGTCCACAGGGACAGCCCCAGCATTTT. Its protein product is CASSPQGQPQHF. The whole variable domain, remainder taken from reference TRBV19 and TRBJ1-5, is DGGITQSPKYLFRKEGQNVTLSCEQNLNHDAMYWYRQDPGQGLRLIYYSQIVNDFQKGDIAEGYSVSREKKESFPLTVTSAQKNPTAFYLCASSPQGQPQHFGDGTRLSIL.

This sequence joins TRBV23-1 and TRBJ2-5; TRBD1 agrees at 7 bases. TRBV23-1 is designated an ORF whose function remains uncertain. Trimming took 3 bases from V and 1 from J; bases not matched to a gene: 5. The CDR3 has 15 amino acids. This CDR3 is CASSHGAGGQETQYF. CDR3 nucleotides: TGCGCCAGCAGTCACGGGGCAGGGGGCCAAGAGACCCAGTACTTC.

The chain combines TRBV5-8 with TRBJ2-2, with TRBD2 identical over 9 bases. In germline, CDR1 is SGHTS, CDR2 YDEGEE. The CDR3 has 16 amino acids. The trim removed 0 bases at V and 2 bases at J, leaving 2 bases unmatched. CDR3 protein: CASSLGLAVNTGELFF. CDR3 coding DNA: TGTGCCAGCAGCTTGGGACTAGCGGTCAACACCGGGGAGCTGTTTTTT.

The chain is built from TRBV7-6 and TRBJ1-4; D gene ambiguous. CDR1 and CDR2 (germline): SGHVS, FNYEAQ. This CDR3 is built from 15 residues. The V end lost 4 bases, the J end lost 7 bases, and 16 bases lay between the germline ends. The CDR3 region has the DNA TGTGCCAGCAGCTCGGGGAGCGGACGGAGTGAAAAACTGTTTTTT. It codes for CASSSGSGRSEKLFF. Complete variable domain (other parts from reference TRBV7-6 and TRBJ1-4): GAGVSQSPRYKVTKRGQDVALRCDPISGHVSLYWYRQALGQGPEFLTYFNYEAQQDKSGLPNDRFSAERPEGSISTLTIQRTEQRDSAMYRCASSSGSGRSEKLFFGSGTQLSVL.